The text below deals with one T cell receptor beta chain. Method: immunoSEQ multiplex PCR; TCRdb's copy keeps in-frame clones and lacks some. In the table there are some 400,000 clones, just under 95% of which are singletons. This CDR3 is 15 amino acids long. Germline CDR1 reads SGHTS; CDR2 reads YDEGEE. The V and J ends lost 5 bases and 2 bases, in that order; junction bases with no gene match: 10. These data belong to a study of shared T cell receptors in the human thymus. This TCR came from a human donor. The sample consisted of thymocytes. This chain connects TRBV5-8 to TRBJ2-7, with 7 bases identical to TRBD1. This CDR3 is CASSTGQFTTYEQYF. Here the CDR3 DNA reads TGTGCCAGCAGTACGGGACAGTTTACTACCTACGAGCAGTACTTC.